These T cell receptor beta chains were read from a single sample in a study of a mutant IDH1 vaccine in newly diagnosed glioma. No antigens are known for them. This table comes from immunoSEQ multiplex PCR, and its TCRdb copy is limited to in-frame clones, with some not included. Counted here are some 25,000 clones, over 80% occurring once; the ten biggest clones make up roughly 3.8%. Sequenced material: PBMCs, taken from a glioma patient whose treatment included an IDH1 peptide vaccine. These receptors came from a middle-aged man with glioma. Some clones in this sample may be carry-over from other donors' samples. CDR3s include the opening cysteine and the closing phenylalanine or tryptophan. The order of the fields is D gene, J gene, V gene, clone size, CDR3 protein, CDR3 DNA. The D gene is left open where the match is weak. Not all rows give a size; the values are once, few, many and, for expanded clones, a class.

TRBD2	TRBJ2-7	TRBV28	NA	CASSHNPGLADREQYF	TGTGCCAGCAGCCACAACCCGGGACTAGCGGACAGGGAGCAGTACTTC
TRBD2	TRBJ2-2	TRBV5-1	NA	CASSLGLAGAGELFF	TGCGCCAGCAGCCTAGGACTAGCGGGGGCCGGGGAGCTGTTTTTT
TRBD1	TRBJ1-5	TRBV9	NA	CASLARRTGTVYQPQHF	TGTGCCAGCCTCGCCCGGAGGACAGGGACGGTGTATCAGCCCCAGCATTTT
TRBD1	TRBJ1-1	TRBV30	NA	CAWSPGTGGHTEAFF	TGTGCCTGGAGTCCCGGGACAGGGGGCCACACTGAAGCTTTCTTT
NA	TRBJ2-3	TRBV19	NA	CASAGRANTDTQYF	TGTGCCAGTGCCGGGCGCGCTAATACAGATACGCAGTATTTT
NA	TRBJ1-1	TRBV5-1	few	CASSPWDGMNTEAFF	TGCGCCAGCAGCCCGTGGGACGGAATGAACACTGAAGCTTTCTTT
TRBD2	TRBJ2-5	TRBV6-5	NA	CASSPGLALKTQYF	TGTGCCAGCAGTCCAGGACTAGCGCTGAAGACCCAGTACTTC
NA	TRBJ2-7	TRBV11-2	NA	CASSLESTYEQYF	TGTGCCAGCAGCTTAGAGTCCACCTACGAGCAGTACTTC
NA	TRBJ2-7	TRBV2	NA	CASSEDGAGGKYEQYF	TGTGCCAGCAGTGAGGATGGGGCAGGGGGGAAATACGAGCAGTACTTC
NA	TRBJ1-1	TRBV4-3	once	CASRQAGGATEAFF	TGCGCCAGCAGGCAAGCGGGGGGCGCGACTGAAGCTTTCTTT
NA	TRBJ2-7	TRBV5-4	once	CASSFVGGEQYF	TGTGCCAGCAGCTTTGTGGGGGGCGAGCAGTACTTC
TRBD1	TRBJ1-4	TRBV30	few	CAWSASLRDRGRTEKLFF	TGTGCCTGGTCGGCTAGCCTCCGGGACAGGGGGCGTACTGAAAAACTGTTTTTT
NA	TRBJ1-2	TRBV5-4	few	CASSPNTGVYGYTF	TGTGCCAGCAGCCCAAACACAGGAGTCTATGGCTACACCTTC
NA	TRBJ2-2	TRBV18	NA	CASSPLNQWPGELFF	TGTGCCAGCTCACCACTTAACCAATGGCCCGGGGAGCTGTTTTTT
TRBD2	TRBJ2-7	TRBV4-2	NA	CASSQDVLAGDVVYEQYF	TGTGCCAGCAGCCAAGATGTACTAGCGGGGGATGTGGTCTACGAGCAGTACTTC
NA	TRBJ1-6	TRBV15	NA	CATSEGLEYGNSPLHF	TGTGCCACCAGCGAGGGGCTGGAGTACGGCAATTCACCCCTCCACTTT
NA	TRBJ2-3	TRBV10-2	NA	CASGLDRDTQYF	TGCGCCAGCGGGCTAGATAGGGATACGCAGTATTTT
NA	TRBJ2-7	TRBV6-5	NA	CASSYGEGYEQYF	TGTGCCAGCAGTTACGGAGAGGGCTACGAGCAGTACTTC
TRBD1	TRBJ2-3	TRBV5-1	NA	CASKGTGATDTQYF	TGCGCCAGCAAGGGGACAGGAGCCACAGATACGCAGTATTTT
TRBD2	TRBJ2-3	TRBV5-1	NA	CASSLGLAGDTDTQYF	TGCGCCAGCAGCTTGGGTCTAGCGGGGGACACAGATACGCAGTATTTT
NA	TRBJ1-1	TRBV9	NA	CASKKEGTEAFF	TGTGCCAGCAAGAAGGAGGGCACTGAAGCTTTCTTT
NA	TRBJ1-5	TRBV21-1	NA	CASSKGAASATQHF	TGTGCCAGCAGCAAAGGGGCAGCATCAGCGACCCAGCATTTT
NA	TRBJ2-1	TRBV7-9	NA	CASSLAGTDNEQFF	TGTGCCAGCAGCTTAGCTGGAACCGACAATGAGCAGTTCTTC
NA	TRBJ1-5	TRBV7-2	NA	CASSLVLTGDNQPQHF	TGTGCCAGCAGCTTAGTTTTGACCGGTGACAATCAGCCCCAGCATTTT
NA	TRBJ1-4	TRBV4-2	NA	CASSPGTDPATNEKLFF	TGTGCCAGCAGCCCAGGCACGGACCCTGCAACTAATGAAAAACTGTTTTTT
TRBD1	TRBJ2-1	TRBV5-5	NA	CASRFRGNNEQFF	TGTGCCAGCCGCTTCAGGGGGAACAATGAGCAGTTCTTC
TRBD1	TRBJ2-3	TRBV2	few	CASLTGGRTDTQYF	TGTGCCAGCTTGACAGGGGGTCGGACAGATACGCAGTATTTT
NA	TRBJ2-2	TRBV29-1	NA	CSERGGGQVGELFF	TGCAGCGAGCGGGGAGGGGGGCAAGTCGGGGAGCTGTTTTTT
NA	TRBJ2-3	TRBV2	few	CASSERAWGTDTQYF	TGTGCCAGCAGTGAACGGGCCTGGGGCACAGATACGCAGTATTTT
NA	TRBJ1-2	TRBV9	NA	CASSVAAEALGGYTF	TGTGCCAGCAGCGTAGCGGCGGAGGCCCTGGGGGGCTACACCTTC
NA	TRBJ2-5	TRBV6-6	once	CASSFSGLQETQYF	TGTGCCAGCAGTTTTTCGGGGCTCCAAGAGACCCAGTACTTC
NA	TRBJ1-1	TRBV5-1	few	CASSLLGGNTEAFF	TGCGCCAGCAGCTTGTTGGGTGGGAACACTGAAGCTTTCTTT
NA	TRBJ2-7	TRBV18	NA	CASSPKSNYEQYF	TGTGCCAGCTCACCAAAGAGTAACTACGAGCAGTACTTC
TRBD1	TRBJ1-6	TRBV19	NA	CASSIFGTASGSPLHF	TGTGCCAGTAGTATATTCGGGACAGCCTCGGGGTCACCCCTCCACTTT
NA	TRBJ1-1	TRBV25-1	NA	CASSAHGSDTEAFF	TGTGCCAGCAGTGCCCATGGCAGTGACACTGAAGCTTTCTTT
NA	TRBJ1-1	TRBV5-1	NA	CASSLIGPVTEAFF	TGCGCCAGCAGCTTGATTGGCCCGGTTACTGAAGCTTTCTTT
NA	TRBJ1-6	TRBV4-2	NA	CASMRTAHQPPLHF	TGTGCCAGCATGAGGACTGCCCACCAGCCACCCCTCCACTTT
NA	TRBJ1-2	TRBV7-9	NA	CASSLATGGGYTF	TGTGCCAGCAGCTTAGCGACGGGCGGTGGCTACACCTTC
NA	TRBJ2-7	TRBV4-1	NA	CASSPRDRGDYEQYF	TGCGCCAGCAGCCCGAGAGATAGGGGCGACTACGAGCAGTACTTC
NA	TRBJ1-3	TRBV29-1	NA	CSVLPLGKGNTIYF	TGCAGCGTTCTCCCCCTCGGGAAGGGAAACACCATATATTTT
TRBD1	TRBJ1-4	TRBV30	NA	CAWSFGQASNEKLFF	TGTGCCTGGAGTTTTGGACAGGCCTCTAATGAAAAACTGTTTTTT
NA	TRBJ1-1	TRBV5-5	NA	CASSSLMGPGSEAFF	TGTGCCAGCAGCTCCTTGATGGGACCGGGCAGTGAAGCTTTCTTT
NA	TRBJ2-7	TRBV7-9	NA	CASSSSFYEQYF	TGTGCCAGCAGCTCCAGCTTCTACGAGCAGTACTTC
NA	TRBJ1-6	TRBV18	NA	CASSFQRGDSPLHF	TGTGCCAGCTCCTTTCAGCGGGGGGATTCACCCCTCCACTTT
NA	TRBJ1-1	TRBV5-1	NA	CASSLWRGMPEAFF	TGCGCCAGCAGCTTGTGGCGGGGGATGCCTGAAGCTTTCTTT
TRBD1	TRBJ1-2	TRBV5-6	NA	CASSPGQAGGYTF	TGTGCCAGCAGCCCGGGACAGGCGGGTGGCTACACCTTC
NA	TRBJ1-2	TRBV7-9	NA	CASSLAPSSSYGYTF	TGTGCCAGCAGCTTAGCACCCTCTTCCTCTTATGGCTACACCTTC
NA	TRBJ1-5	TRBV4-1	NA	CASSHAQDNQPQHF	TGCGCCAGCAGCCATGCACAGGATAATCAGCCCCAGCATTTT